This is a list of T cell receptor beta chains from one sample in a study of identical twins. TCRdb re-called the 5' RACE reads with MiXCR, one entry per CDR3 protein. The profile shows 1.5 million to 2 million distinct CDR3 sequences, less than 40% of them singletons. The sequenced sample consisted of cord blood. The receptor set was obtained from a newborn girl in good health. Both conserved end residues are trimmed from each CDR3. Each record gives: CDR3 length, V gene, J gene, CDR3 protein.

13,TRBV20-1,TRBJ2-3,SARLISGSPDTQY
14,TRBV12-3/TRBV12-4,TRBJ1-1,ASSLYPKSRDTEAF
13,TRBV19,TRBJ1-5,ASSLHSRSNQPQH
13,TRBV4-2,TRBJ2-5,ASSQNQGLQETQY
14,TRBV24-1,TRBJ2-3,ATSDFTSGSTDTQY
10,TRBV4-1,TRBJ1-2,ASSQVMGGST
13,TRBV28,TRBJ1-1,ASSFGGGGGTEAF
14,TRBV3-1,TRBJ2-4,ASSSSGGDAKNIQY
12,TRBV20-1,TRBJ2-7,SASGSQGAYEQY
15,TRBV4-1,TRBJ2-1,ASSQPADRVTYNEQF
13,TRBV7-2,TRBJ2-1,ASSFQRGTYNEQF
14,TRBV10-3,TRBJ2-7,AISKGDREDSYEQY
9,TRBV29-1,TRBJ2-7,SVRDTYEQY
11,TRBV5-1,TRBJ1-6,ASSLDGDSPLH
19,TRBV6-5,TRBJ1-5,ASSYTLGRTVRSYSNQPQH
11,TRBV29-1,TRBJ1-4,SVDPTGDEKLF
9,TRBV5-1,TRBJ2-1,ASSAANEQF
13,TRBV27,TRBJ2-7,ASSSAGTGGYEQY
11,TRBV5-1,TRBJ2-1,ASSFGSGNEQF
15,TRBV7-4,TRBJ2-1,ASSPGQDLLAKNIQF
14,TRBV6-1,TRBJ2-3,ASSEGVWTSTDTQY
11,TRBV29-1,TRBJ1-1,SVGQLKNTEAF
12,TRBV4-3,TRBJ1-4,ASSPGRNNEKLF
11,TRBV7-8,TRBJ2-7,ASSLRVYNEQY
11,TRBV20-1,TRBJ2-7,SARLRGAYEQY
14,TRBV12-5,.,ASGLVLGNSGETQY
15,TRBV4-2,TRBJ2-3,ASSQDIAGSPTDTQY
14,TRBV15,.,ATSRVKESSYNEQY
14,TRBV7-9,TRBJ1-4,ASSFKFFATNEKLF
14,TRBV4-2,TRBJ2-3,ASSQDLGRGIDTQY
13,TRBV11-2,TRBJ2-5,ASSSLPSGEETQY
13,TRBV10-3,TRBJ1-1,AISGQGIMNTEAF
10,TRBV29-1,TRBJ2-5,SIGGTLETQY
13,TRBV2,TRBJ1-5,ASRPPGVSDQPQH
12,TRBV7-7,TRBJ2-3,ASSNDVGEDTQY
14,TRBV5-1,TRBJ2-1,ASSFPTSGAYNEQF
13,TRBV20-1,TRBJ1-1,SARAGTVPNTEAF
13,TRBV4-2,.,ASSQDHGNYNEQY
13,TRBV7-9,TRBJ2-1,ASSGPGLARDEQF
12,TRBV6-5,TRBJ1-6,ASSLRQSSSPLH
13,TRBV7-2,TRBJ1-2,ASSLEWAANYGYT
14,TRBV5-5,TRBJ2-3,ASSVLQGGGADTQY
12,TRBV5-1,TRBJ2-7,ASSPGQGNYKQY
11,TRBV6-1,TRBJ2-5,ASSGAGGETQY
18,TRBV27,TRBJ2-7,ASSMIGGLAVTRRLYEQY
13,TRBV7-2,TRBJ2-3,ASSLASGGLDTQY
14,TRBV12-3/TRBV12-4,TRBJ2-7,ASSERGLAGGFEQY
11,TRBV6-1,TRBJ1-1,ASSESSPGEAF
14,TRBV2,TRBJ2-6,ASRFDRVAGANVLT
12,TRBV7-2,TRBJ2-5,ASSSWAAQETQY
11,TRBV20-1,TRBJ2-7,SASGRGSYEQY
10,TRBV18,TRBJ2-5,ASSTYQETQY
15,TRBV30,TRBJ2-1,AWSRLAGGRSYNEQF
12,TRBV12-3/TRBV12-4,TRBJ2-7,ASSFGDYYYEQY